This entry concerns a single TCR beta chain. This CDR3 has 15 residues. V was trimmed by 2 bases and J by 2 bases, leaving 10 bases between them. The germline V gene encodes CDR1 MNHEY and CDR2 SMNVEV (reference sequence). These data originate in a study of human T cells and chemical hapten exposure. Study-wide context: Diphenylcyclopropenone, dosed weekly to the scalp, was given to patients throughout the approximately 22-week study.

As to time point: patch test 1, 2 weeks after DPC sensitization. Treatment given: therapeutic diphenylcyclopropenone sensitization with weekly scalp DPC. TCRdb passed the RACE reads through MiXCR, listing each CDR3 protein once. The repertoire includes tens of thousands of distinct CDR3 sequences, around 10% of them detected once, and more than 2.5% sits in the top ten. This TCR derives from a woman between 40 and 55 years old with alopecia areata. Some clones in this sample may be carry-over from other donors' samples. The material sequenced was whole blood, taken in connection with sensitization to the hapten diphenylcyclopropenone (DPC). J is TRBJ2-1 and V is TRBV27, with no clear D. This chain's CDR3 is CASSLEISTYNEQFF. CDR3 nucleotides: TGTGCCAGCAGTTTAGAGATTAGTACCTACAATGAGCAGTTCTTC.